The 9 T cell receptor beta chains below all came from one sample that was sequenced in a study of cytomegalovirus exposure and HLA in healthy donors. TCRdb's table, derived via immunoSEQ multiplex PCR, lists solely in-frame clones and lacks some. The data show some 150,000 clones, approximately 90% seen once. The sequencing sample was made of PBMCs. The receptor source for this set is a woman in her thirties in good health and CMV-seropositive.

The rearrangement joins TRBV5-1 to TRBJ1-2; TRBD1 matches 7 bases. After removal of 0 bases from V and 8 bases from J, the junction contained 10 bases not matched to a gene. The CDR3 is 15 amino acids. Germline V gene lookup returns CDR1 SGHRS and CDR2 YFSETQ. The CDR3 nucleotides are TGCGCCAGCAGCTTGGCCCCCGGAGGGGGCGACGGCTACACCTTC. Its translation is CASSLAPGGGDGYTF.

The V and J genes are TRBV5-1 and TRBJ2-1; TRBD2 matches 10 bases. Germline lookup yields CDR1 SGHRS and CDR2 YFSETQ. The V segment lost 0 bases and the J segment 4 bases; nucleotides outside the gene matches: 4. This CDR3 region has 16 residues. The CDR3 reads CASSLDGTSAYNEQFF. The CDR3 DNA is TGCGCCAGCAGCTTGGATGGGACTAGCGCATACAATGAGCAGTTCTTC.

This chain joins TRBV6-1 and TRBJ2-1; TRBD1 agrees at 8 bases. Losses at the gene ends were 4 bases for V and 1 base for J; bases not matched to a gene: 6. Looked up from germline, CDR1 is MNHNS and CDR2 is SASEGT. This CDR3 is 16 amino acids long. The DNA of the CDR3 is TGTGCCAGCAGTGGACGGACAGGGCAATCCTACAATGAGCAGTTCTTC. Translation gives CASSGRTGQSYNEQFF.

The rearrangement links TRBV28 to TRBJ1-4, with D tentatively TRBD1 (5 bases). Germline V gene lookup returns CDR1 MDHEN and CDR2 SYDVKM. The V gene lost 7 bases and the J gene lost 10 bases, with 19 bases spanning the gap. This CDR3 is built from 14 residues. The CDR3 spells CASKLLQVSGKLFF. CDR3 DNA sequence: TGTGCCAGCAAACTACTACAGGTGTCGGGAAAACTGTTTTTT.

V gene TRBV11-2 combines with J gene TRBJ1-5; tentatively, D is TRBD1 (5 bases). This CDR3 region has 15 residues. Trimming cost V 2 bases and J 3 bases, with 11 bases left between them. CDR1 and CDR2 (germline): SGHAT, FQNNGV. The CDR3 region has the DNA TGTGCCAGCAGCTTACTGGGGGGTGCCAATCAGCCCCAGCATTTT. Translation: CASSLLGGANQPQHF.

This rearrangement joins TRBV2 to TRBJ2-7; tentatively, D is TRBD1 (5 bases). The germline V and J ends were trimmed by 8 bases and 5 bases, with 22 bases remaining between them. Germline V CDR1 and CDR2: SNHLY, FYNNEI. The CDR3 extends over 15 amino acids. CDR3 DNA: TGTGCCAGCCAGCCTAACCCCGGCTCAGGGCACGAGCAGTACTTC. This sequence encodes CASQPNPGSGHEQYF.

This clone was found once. This rearrangement joins TRBV2 to TRBJ2-5, with TRBD1 matching over 8 bases. The CDR3 contains 14 residues. J lost 3 bases, V lost 7 bases, and 7 bases had no gene match. The V gene's germline CDR1 is SNHLY and CDR2 FYNNEI. The CDR3 DNA sequence: TGTGCCAGCAACCCCTGGGACAGGAAAGAGACCCAGTACTTC. It is translated as CASNPWDRKETQYF.

Worth noting for this clone: At one of its ends the junction is not consistent with the germline gene, which may arise from a read error. V and J are TRBV5-1 and TRBJ2-2; 10 nucleotides align to TRBD2. The CDR3 runs 13 residues. The germline V gene encodes CDR1 SGHRS and CDR2 YFSETQ. Here the CDR3 reads CASSLGASGGKLF. The CDR3 DNA follows: TGCGCCAGCAGCTTGGGAGCTAGCGGGGGAAAACTTTTT.

The CDR3 DNA reads TGTGCCACTTGGTTGGGGGCCGGTCAGCCCCAGCATTTT. Its protein product is CATWLGAGQPQHF. V gene TRBV28 combines with J gene TRBJ1-5, with a weak D call TRBD1 (6 bases). Germline CDR1 is MDHEN and CDR2 is SYDVKM. The CDR3 sequence is 13 residues long. Trimming shortened V by 10 bases and J by 6 bases, and 16 bases separated the two germline ends.